The rows below give T cell receptor beta chains drawn from one sample of a study of blood T cell repertoires in COVID-19. The method was immunoSEQ multiplex PCR; TCRdb's version includes in-frame clones alone and lacks a portion of them. In the table there are about 37,000 clones, 70% to 90% of which are singletons. Source material: peripheral blood. These receptors originate from a man in his sixties or seventies with acute or convalescent COVID-19. Each CDR3 is given with its conserved first and last residue. D genes are given only for firm matches. Clone sizes are given selectively: once, few, many, or a class where the clone is expanded.

clone_size | j_call | d_call | v_call | cdr3_aa | cdr3_nt
NA | TRBJ2-1 | TRBD2 | TRBV7-9 | CASSPAGLAGGLVDEQFF | TGTGCCAGCAGCCCCGCCGGACTAGCGGGGGGGCTAGTGGATGAGCAGTTCTTC
NA | TRBJ1-5 | NA | TRBV11-2 | CASSSNRADQPQHF | TGTGCCAGCAGCTCGAACAGGGCCGATCAGCCCCAGCATTTT
NA | TRBJ2-5 | TRBD1 | TRBV4-1 | CASSQDQAGGRETQYF | TGCGCCAGCAGCCAAGACCAGGCAGGGGGACGGGAGACCCAGTACTTC
NA | TRBJ2-7 | TRBD2 | TRBV9 | CASSSGTSGTYEQYF | TGTGCCAGCAGCTCCGGGACTAGCGGGACCTACGAGCAGTACTTC
NA | TRBJ1-2 | NA | TRBV5-1 | CASSLDQGMGGYTF | TGCGCCAGCAGCTTGGATCAGGGGATGGGTGGCTACACCTTC
NA | TRBJ1-4 | TRBD1 | TRBV6-5 | CASRPTGTGTEKLFF | TGTGCCAGCAGGCCGACCGGGACAGGGACTGAAAAACTGTTTTTT
NA | TRBJ2-5 | TRBD2 | TRBV28 | CASAPGLAGVETQYF | TGTGCCAGCGCTCCTGGACTAGCGGGAGTTGAGACCCAGTACTTC
few | TRBJ2-1 | TRBD1 | TRBV7-9 | CASSLGQDDYNEQFF | TGTGCCAGCAGCCTCGGACAGGACGATTACAATGAGCAGTTCTTC
NA | TRBJ1-1 | NA | TRBV11-2 | CASSKFPAGGNTEAFF | TGTGCCAGCAGCAAATTCCCGGCAGGTGGTAACACTGAAGCTTTCTTT
NA | TRBJ1-1 | NA | TRBV11-1 | CASSPLTGNTEAFF | TGTGCCAGCAGTCCGCTTACTGGGAACACTGAAGCTTTCTTT
NA | TRBJ1-2 | NA | TRBV29-1 | CSVAADRGYGYTF | TGCAGCGTGGCAGCGGACAGAGGGTATGGCTACACCTTC
NA | TRBJ1-1 | TRBD1 | TRBV12-3/TRBV12-4 | CASSPTGNSEAFF | TGTGCCAGCAGTCCGACAGGGAACTCTGAAGCTTTCTTT
once | TRBJ2-7 | NA | TRBV24-1 | CATSDGTPPYEQYF | TGTGCCACCAGTGACGGGACTCCGCCCTACGAGCAGTACTTC
NA | TRBJ1-2 | TRBD1 | TRBV19 | CASNSPTGTGDYGYTF | TGTGCCAGCAATTCCCCGACCGGGACAGGGGACTATGGCTACACCTTC
NA | TRBJ1-4 | TRBD1 | TRBV27 | CASSLTGGFEKLFF | TGTGCCAGCAGCCTGACAGGGGGCTTTGAAAAACTGTTTTTT
NA | TRBJ2-7 | NA | TRBV27 | CASSFEPPESGSPQYF | TGTGCCAGCAGTTTCGAGCCCCCCGAGTCCGGGAGCCCGCAGTACTTC
NA | TRBJ2-1 | TRBD2 | TRBV5-4 | CASSIERELGEQFF | TGTGCCAGCAGCATCGAGCGGGAGCTGGGTGAGCAGTTCTTC